This T cell receptor beta chain was sequenced for a study of T-cell reconstitution after alpha-beta-depleted transplantation in children. General observations from the study: After one year, T-cell counts and TCRbeta diversity mostly came from new T cells.

Unique molecular identifiers featured in how the TCRbeta library was prepared. From the PCR reads, TCRdb called clonotypes with MiXCR, one entry per CDR3 protein. The sample shows fewer than 350,000 distinct CDR3 sequences, roughly 7.8% of them seen only once. This clonotype was picked up many times. No antigen is known for it. The CDR3 runs to 15 residues. Germline V gives CDR1 SGHTA, CDR2 FQGNSA. V shed 2 bases and J shed 5 bases, with 14 bases lying between them. Material: peripheral blood, obtained 360 days after TCRalphabeta/CD19-depleted stem cell transplant. The rearrangement links TRBV7-2 to TRBJ2-3; weak D call: TRBD2 (6 bases). This clonotype was sampled from a female patient aged 2-10 years who had a stem cell transplant for Fanconi anemia, so the T cells may come from the graft donor. The CDR3 DNA reads TGTGCCAGCAGCTTAATTGGGTCTAGCGTAGATACGCAGTATTTT. It specifies CASSLIGSSVDTQYF.